This T cell receptor beta chain was profiled in a study of somatic mutations in cytotoxic T cells in rheumatoid arthritis. The protocol was immunoSEQ multiplex PCR, while the TCRdb copy is restricted to in-frame clones and leaves out a portion. Among almost 20,000 clones, about 86% were seen once, and the ten largest hold roughly 14%. This clone showed up just a few times. CDR1 is LNHDA and CDR2 is SQIVND in the germline V gene (reference sequence). This CDR3 is 11 amino acids long. The V end was cut by 1 base, the J end by 10 bases, with 7 bases between. This clonotype was sampled from a man aged 35 to 55 in good health. The sample was CD8+ T cells sorted from blood. The rearrangement joins TRBV19 to TRBJ1-2; possibly TRBD1 for D (5 bases). The CDR3 is CASSIGGVYTF. The DNA of the CDR3 is TGTGCCAGTAGTATAGGGGGCGTCTACACCTTC.